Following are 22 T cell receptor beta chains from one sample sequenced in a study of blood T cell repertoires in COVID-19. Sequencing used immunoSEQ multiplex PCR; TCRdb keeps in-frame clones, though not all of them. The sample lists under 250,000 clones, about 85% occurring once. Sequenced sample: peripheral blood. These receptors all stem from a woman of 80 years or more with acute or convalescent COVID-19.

Written as DNA, the CDR3 is TGCGCCAGCAGCGCTGGCGGAAACTATGGCTACACCTTC. It yields the protein CASSAGGNYGYTF. V gene TRBV5-1 combines with J gene TRBJ1-2, with unresolved D. The V gene's germline CDR1 is SGHRS and CDR2 YFSETQ. V lost 4 bases and J lost 2, with 9 bases in between. This CDR3 spans 13 amino acids.

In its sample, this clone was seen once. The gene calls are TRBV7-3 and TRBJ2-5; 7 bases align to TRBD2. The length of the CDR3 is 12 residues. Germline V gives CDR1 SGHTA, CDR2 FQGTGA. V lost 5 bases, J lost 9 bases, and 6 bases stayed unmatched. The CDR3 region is CASSQREPPQYF. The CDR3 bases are TGTGCCAGCAGCCAGCGGGAACCCCCCCAGTACTTC.

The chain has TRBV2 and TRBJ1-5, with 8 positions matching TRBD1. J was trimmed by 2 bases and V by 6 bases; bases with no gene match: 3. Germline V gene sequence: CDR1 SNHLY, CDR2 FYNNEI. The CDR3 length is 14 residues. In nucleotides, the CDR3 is TGTGCCAGCAGGTCGGGACAGGGCAATCAGCCCCAGCATTTT. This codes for CASRSGQGNQPQHF.

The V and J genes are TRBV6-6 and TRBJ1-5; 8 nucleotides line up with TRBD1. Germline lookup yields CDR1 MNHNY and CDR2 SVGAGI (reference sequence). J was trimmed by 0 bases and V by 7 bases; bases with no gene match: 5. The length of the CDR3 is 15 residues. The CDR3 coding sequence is TGTGCCAGCAAGACAGGGGCGGTTAGCAATCAGCCCCAGCATTTT. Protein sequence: CASKTGAVSNQPQHF.

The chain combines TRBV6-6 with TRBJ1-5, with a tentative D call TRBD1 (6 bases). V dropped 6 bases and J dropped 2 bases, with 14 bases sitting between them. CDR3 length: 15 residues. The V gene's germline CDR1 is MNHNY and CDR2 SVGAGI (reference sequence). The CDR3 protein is CASSEIGGGNQPQHF. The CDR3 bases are TGTGCCAGCAGCGAAATAGGGGGGGGCAATCAGCCCCAGCATTTT.

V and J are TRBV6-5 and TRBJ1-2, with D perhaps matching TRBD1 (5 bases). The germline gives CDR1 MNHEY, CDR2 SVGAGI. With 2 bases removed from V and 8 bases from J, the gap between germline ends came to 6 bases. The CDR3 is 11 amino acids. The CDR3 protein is CASSYRGGYTF. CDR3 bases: TGTGCCAGCAGTTACCGGGGGGGCTACACCTTC.

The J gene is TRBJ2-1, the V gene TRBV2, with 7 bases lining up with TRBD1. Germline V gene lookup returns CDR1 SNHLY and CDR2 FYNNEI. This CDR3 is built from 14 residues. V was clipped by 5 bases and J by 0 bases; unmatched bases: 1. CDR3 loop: CASSRDSSYNEQFF. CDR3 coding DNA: TGTGCCAGCAGTCGGGACAGCTCCTACAATGAGCAGTTCTTC.

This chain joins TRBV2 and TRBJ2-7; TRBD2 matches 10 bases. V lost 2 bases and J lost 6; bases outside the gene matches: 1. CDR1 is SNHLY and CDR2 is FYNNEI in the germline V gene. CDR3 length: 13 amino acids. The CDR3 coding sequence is TGTGCCAGCAGTGAAACTAGCGGGGTCGAGCAGTACTTC. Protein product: CASSETSGVEQYF.

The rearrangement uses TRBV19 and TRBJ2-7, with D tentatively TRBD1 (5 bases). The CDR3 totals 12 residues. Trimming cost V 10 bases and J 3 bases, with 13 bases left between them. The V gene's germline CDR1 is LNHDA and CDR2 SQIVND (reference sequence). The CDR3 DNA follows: TGTGCCACCACTGACAGTCACTACGAGCAGTACTTC. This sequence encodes CATTDSHYEQYF.

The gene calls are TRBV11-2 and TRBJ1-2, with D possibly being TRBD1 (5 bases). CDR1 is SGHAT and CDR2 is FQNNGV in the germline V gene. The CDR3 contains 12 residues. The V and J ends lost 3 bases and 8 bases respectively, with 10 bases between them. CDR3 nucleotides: TGTGCCAGCAGCTTGGAGTACAGGGGCTACACCTTC. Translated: CASSLEYRGYTF. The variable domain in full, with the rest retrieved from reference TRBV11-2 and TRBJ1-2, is EAGVAQSPRYKIIEKRQSVAFWCNPISGHATLYWYQQILGQGPKLLIQFQNNGVVDDSQLPKDRFSAERLKGVDSTLKIQPAKLEDSAVYLCASSLEYRGYTFGSGTRLTVV.

CDR3 sequence (DNA): TGTGCCAGCAGTGCCGAACCTAGTGGGGCACCAGATACGCAGTATTTT. Its protein product is CASSAEPSGAPDTQYF. The chain is built from TRBV6-4 and TRBJ2-3, with D possibly matching TRBD1 (5 bases). The CDR3 runs 16 residues. Germline CDR1 and CDR2: MRHNA and SNTAGT. Deletions cut 4 bases from V and 4 bases from J, with 18 bases between.

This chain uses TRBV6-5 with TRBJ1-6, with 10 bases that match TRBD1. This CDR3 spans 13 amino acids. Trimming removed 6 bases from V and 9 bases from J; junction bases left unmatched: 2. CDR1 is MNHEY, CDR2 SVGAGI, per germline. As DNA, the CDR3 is TGTGCCAGCAGGACAGGGGGCAGTTCACCCCTCCACTTT. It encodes CASRTGGSSPLHF.

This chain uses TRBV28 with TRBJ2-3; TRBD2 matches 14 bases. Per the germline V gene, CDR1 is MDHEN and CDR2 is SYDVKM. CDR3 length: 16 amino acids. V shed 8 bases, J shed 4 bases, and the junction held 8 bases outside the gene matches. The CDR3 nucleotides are TGTGCCAGCGGGGGACTAGCGGGAGAAGGTTCAGATACGCAGTATTTT. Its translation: CASGGLAGEGSDTQYF.

The CDR3 region is CATSRDRAGETQYF. For the CDR3, the DNA is TGTGCCACCAGCAGGGACAGGGCGGGTGAGACCCAGTACTTC. J is TRBJ2-5 and V is TRBV15; TRBD1 matches 8 bases. Germline V gene data show CDR1 as LNHNV and CDR2 as YYDKDF (reference sequence). The CDR3 covers 14 residues. V was clipped by 3 bases and J by 5 bases; unmatched bases: 5.

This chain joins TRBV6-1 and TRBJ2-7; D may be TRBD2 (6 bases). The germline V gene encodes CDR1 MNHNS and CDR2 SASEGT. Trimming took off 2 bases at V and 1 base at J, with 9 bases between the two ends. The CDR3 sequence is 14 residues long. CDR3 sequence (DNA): TGTGCCAGCAGTGAAATAGGAGGGTCCTACGAGCAGTACTTC. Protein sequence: CASSEIGGSYEQYF.

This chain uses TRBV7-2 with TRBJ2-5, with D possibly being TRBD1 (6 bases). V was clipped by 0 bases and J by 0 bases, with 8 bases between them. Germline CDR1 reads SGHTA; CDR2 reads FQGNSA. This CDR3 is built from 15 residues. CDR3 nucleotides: TGTGCCAGCAGCTTAGCAGGACAGTACCAAGAGACCCAGTACTTC. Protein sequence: CASSLAGQYQETQYF.

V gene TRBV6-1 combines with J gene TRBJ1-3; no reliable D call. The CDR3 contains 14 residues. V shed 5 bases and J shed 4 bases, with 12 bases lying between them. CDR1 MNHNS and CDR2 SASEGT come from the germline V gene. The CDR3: CASSSPVSGNTIYF. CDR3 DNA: TGTGCCAGCAGTTCTCCGGTTTCAGGAAACACCATATATTTT.

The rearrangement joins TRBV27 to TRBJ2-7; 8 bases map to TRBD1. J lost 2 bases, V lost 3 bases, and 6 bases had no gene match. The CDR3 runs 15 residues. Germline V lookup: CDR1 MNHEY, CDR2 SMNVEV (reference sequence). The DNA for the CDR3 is TGTGCCAGCAGTTTCCGGGACAGGACCGCCTACGAGCAGTACTTC. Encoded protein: CASSFRDRTAYEQYF.

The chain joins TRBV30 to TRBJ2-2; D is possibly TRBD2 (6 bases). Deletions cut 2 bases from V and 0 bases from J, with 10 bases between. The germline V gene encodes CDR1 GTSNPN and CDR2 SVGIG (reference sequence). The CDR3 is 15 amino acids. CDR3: CAWSRVAANTGELFF. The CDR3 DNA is TGTGCCTGGAGTAGGGTAGCGGCGAACACCGGGGAGCTGTTTTTT. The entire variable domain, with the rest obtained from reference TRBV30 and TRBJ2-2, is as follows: SQTIHQWPATLVQPVGSPLSLECTVEGTSNPNLYWYRQAAGRGLQLLFYSVGIGQISSEVPQNLSASRPQDRQFILSSKKLLLSDSGFYLCAWSRVAANTGELFFGEGSRLTVL.

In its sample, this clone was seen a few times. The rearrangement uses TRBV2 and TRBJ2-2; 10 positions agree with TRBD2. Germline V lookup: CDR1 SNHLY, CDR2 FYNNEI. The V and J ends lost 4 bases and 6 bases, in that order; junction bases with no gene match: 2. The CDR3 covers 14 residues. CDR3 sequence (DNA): TGTGCCAGCAGTGTCCTAGCGGGGGCCGGGGAGCTGTTTTTT. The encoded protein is CASSVLAGAGELFF. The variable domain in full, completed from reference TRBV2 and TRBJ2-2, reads EPEVTQTPSHQVTQMGQEVILRCVPISNHLYFYWYRQILGQKVEFLVSFYNNEISEKSEIFDDQFSVERPDGSNFTLKIRSTKLEDSAMYFCASSVLAGAGELFFGEGSRLTVL.

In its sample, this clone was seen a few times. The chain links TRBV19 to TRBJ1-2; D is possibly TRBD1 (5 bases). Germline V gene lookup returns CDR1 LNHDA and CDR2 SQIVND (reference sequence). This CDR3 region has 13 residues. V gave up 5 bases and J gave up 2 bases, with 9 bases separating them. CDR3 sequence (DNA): TGTGCCAGTAGTGCGACAGTCAACTATGGCTACACCTTC. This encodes CASSATVNYGYTF.

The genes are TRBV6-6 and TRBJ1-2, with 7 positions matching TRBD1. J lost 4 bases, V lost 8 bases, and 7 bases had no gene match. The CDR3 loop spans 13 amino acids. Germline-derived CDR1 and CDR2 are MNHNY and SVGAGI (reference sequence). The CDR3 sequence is CASGTGDTYGYTF. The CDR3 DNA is TGTGCCAGCGGAACAGGGGACACCTATGGCTACACCTTC.